This T cell receptor (beta chain) was recovered during a study of identical twins. The V gene lost 3 bases and the J gene lost 1 base, with 9 bases spanning the gap. Germline loops: CDR1 DFQATT, CDR2 SNEGSKA (reference sequence). The CDR3 sequence is 13 residues long. From the 5' RACE reads, TCRdb called clonotypes with MiXCR, one entry per CDR3 protein. The sample contains over 200,000 distinct CDR3 sequences, approximately 10% of which appear only once. This clonotype was counted only a few times. Sequenced input: memory T cells sorted from blood. The V gene is TRBV20-1, the J gene TRBJ2-5; no firm D call. The clonotype was recovered from a man aged 45-65 years in good health. This CDR3 is CSASLGIQETQYF. The CDR3, as DNA: TGCAGTGCTAGTTTGGGGATCCAAGAGACCCAGTACTTC.